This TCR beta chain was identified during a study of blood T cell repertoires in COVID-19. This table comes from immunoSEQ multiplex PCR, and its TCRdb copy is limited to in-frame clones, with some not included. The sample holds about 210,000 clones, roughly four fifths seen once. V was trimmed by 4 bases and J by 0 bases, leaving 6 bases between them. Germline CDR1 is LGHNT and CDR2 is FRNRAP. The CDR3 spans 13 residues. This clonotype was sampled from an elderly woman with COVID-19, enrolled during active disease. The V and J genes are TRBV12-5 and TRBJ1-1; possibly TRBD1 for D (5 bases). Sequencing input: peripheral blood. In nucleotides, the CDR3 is TGTGCTAGTGGTTCAGGGTTGAACACTGAAGCTTTCTTT. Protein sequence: CASGSGLNTEAFF. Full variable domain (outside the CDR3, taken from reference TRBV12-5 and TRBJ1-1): DARVTQTPRHKVTEMGQEVTMRCQPILGHNTVFWYRQTMMQGLELLAYFRNRAPLDDSGMPKDRFSAEMPDATLATLKIQPSEPRDSAVYFCASGSGLNTEAFFGQGTRLTVV.